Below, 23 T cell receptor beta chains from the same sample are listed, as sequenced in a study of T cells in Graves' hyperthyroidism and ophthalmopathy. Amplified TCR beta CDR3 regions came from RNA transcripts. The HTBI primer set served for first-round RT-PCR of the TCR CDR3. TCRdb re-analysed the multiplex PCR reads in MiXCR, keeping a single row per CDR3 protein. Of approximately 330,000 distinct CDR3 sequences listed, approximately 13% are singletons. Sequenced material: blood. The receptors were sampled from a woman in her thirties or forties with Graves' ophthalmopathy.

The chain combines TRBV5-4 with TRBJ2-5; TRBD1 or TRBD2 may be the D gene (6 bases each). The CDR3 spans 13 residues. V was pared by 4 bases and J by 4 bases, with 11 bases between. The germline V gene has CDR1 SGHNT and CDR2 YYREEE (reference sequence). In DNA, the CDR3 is TGTGCCAGCAGCATCAGGGGAGGAGAGACCCAGTACTTC. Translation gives CASSIRGGETQYF.

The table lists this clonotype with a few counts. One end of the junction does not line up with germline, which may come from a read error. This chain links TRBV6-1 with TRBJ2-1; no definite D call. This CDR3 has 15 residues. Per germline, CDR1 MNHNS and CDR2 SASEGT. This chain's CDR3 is CANSARLSSYNEQFF. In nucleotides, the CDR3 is TGTGCCAACAGTGCGCGGCTTAGCTCCTACAATGAGCAGTTCTTC.

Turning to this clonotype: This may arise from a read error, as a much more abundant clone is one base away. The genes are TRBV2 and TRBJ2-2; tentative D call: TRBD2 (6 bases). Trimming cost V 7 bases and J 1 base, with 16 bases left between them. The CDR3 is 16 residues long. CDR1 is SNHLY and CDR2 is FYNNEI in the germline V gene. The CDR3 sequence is CASTKEGGVNTGELFF. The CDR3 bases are TGTGCCAGCACCAAAGAGGGAGGAGTGAACACCGGGGAGCTGTTTTTT.

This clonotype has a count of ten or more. The DNA of the CDR3 is TGTGCCAGCAGACCAGACAGGGGGACGCTGAACACTGAAGCTTTCTTT. As protein: CASRPDRGTLNTEAFF. The V gene is TRBV11-3, the J gene TRBJ1-1; 9 nucleotides agree with TRBD1. Germline lookup yields CDR1 SGHNT and CDR2 YENEEA. After removal of 6 bases from V and 0 bases from J, the junction contained 8 bases not matched to a gene. The length of the CDR3 is 16 residues.

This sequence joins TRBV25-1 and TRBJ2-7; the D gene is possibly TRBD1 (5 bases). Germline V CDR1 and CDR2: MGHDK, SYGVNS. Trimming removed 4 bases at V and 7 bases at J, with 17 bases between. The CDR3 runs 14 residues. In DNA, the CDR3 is TGTGCCAGCAGTGGGTCTCAACAGGCTGTGGAGCAGTACTTC. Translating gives CASSGSQQAVEQYF.

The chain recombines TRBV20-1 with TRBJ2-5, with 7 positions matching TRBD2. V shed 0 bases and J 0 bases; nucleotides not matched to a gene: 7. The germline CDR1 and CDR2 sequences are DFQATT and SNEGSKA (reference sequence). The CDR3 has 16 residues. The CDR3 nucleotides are TGCAGTGCTAGAGACCCTCAGCGGGGAAACCAAGAGACCCAGTACTTC. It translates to CSARDPQRGNQETQYF.

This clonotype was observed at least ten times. CDR3 DNA sequence: TGTGCCAGTAGTATAGTCTCCAGCGGGAGATCAGATACGCAGTATTTT. It yields the protein CASSIVSSGRSDTQYF. The chain employs TRBV19 and TRBJ2-3, with 8 nucleotides matching TRBD2. CDR3 size: 16 residues. The germline V gene encodes CDR1 LNHDA and CDR2 SQIVND (reference sequence). The V and J ends lost 1 base and 4 bases, in that order; junction bases with no gene match: 7.

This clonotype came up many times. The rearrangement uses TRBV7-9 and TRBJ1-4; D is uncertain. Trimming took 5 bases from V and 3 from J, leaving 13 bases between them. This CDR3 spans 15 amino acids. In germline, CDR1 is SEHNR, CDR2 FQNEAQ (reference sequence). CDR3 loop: CASSTMFGANEKLFF. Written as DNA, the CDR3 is TGTGCCAGCAGCACGATGTTCGGGGCTAATGAAAAACTGTTTTTT.

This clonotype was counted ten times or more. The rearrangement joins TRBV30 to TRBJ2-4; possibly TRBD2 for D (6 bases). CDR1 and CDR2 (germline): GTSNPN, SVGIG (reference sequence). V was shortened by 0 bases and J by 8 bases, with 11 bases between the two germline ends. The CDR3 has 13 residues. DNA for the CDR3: TGTGCCTGGAGTGTACGACTAGGAGACATTCAGTACTTC. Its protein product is CAWSVRLGDIQYF.

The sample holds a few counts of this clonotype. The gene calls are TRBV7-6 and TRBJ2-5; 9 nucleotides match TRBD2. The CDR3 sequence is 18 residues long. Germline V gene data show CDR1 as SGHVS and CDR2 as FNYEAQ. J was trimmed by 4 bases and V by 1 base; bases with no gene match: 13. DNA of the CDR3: TGTGCCAGCAGCTTAGTTATCCCTAGCGGGGTCACGGGAGAGACCCAGTACTTC. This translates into CASSLVIPSGVTGETQYF.

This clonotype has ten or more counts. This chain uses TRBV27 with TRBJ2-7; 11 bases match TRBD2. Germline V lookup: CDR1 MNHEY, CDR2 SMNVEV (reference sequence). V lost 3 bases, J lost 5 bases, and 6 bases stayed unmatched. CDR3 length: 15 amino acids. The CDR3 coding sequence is TGTGCCAGCAGTTTTGGGGGACTAGCGGTAAACGAGCAGTACTTC. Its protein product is CASSFGGLAVNEQYF.

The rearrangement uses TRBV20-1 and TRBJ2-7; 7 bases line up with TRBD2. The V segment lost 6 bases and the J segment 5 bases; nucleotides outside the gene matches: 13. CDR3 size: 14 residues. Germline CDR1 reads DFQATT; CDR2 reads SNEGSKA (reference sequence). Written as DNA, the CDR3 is TGCAGTGCCTTTGGCGGGGCGGGAGATGACGAGCAGTACTTC. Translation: CSAFGGAGDDEQYF.

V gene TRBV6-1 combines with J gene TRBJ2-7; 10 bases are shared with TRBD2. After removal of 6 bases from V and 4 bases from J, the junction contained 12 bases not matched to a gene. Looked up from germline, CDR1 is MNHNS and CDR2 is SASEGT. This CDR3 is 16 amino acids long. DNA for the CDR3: TGTGCCAGCAGCCGGACTAGCGGATCCATGGGGTACGAGCAGTACTTC. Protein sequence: CASSRTSGSMGYEQYF.

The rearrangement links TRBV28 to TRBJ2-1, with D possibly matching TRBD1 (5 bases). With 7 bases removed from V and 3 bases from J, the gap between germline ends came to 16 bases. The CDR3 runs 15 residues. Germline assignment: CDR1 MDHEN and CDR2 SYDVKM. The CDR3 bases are TGTGCCAGCATAAAGGGGAAAGGGCTCTACAATGAGCAGTTCTTC. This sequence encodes CASIKGKGLYNEQFF.

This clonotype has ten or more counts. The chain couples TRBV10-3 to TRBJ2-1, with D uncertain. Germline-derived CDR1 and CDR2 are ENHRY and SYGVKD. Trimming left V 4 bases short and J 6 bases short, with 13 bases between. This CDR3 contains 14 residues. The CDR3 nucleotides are TGTGCCATCAGTGGGGGTCGAACGTCCAATGAGCAGTTCTTC. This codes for CAISGGRTSNEQFF.

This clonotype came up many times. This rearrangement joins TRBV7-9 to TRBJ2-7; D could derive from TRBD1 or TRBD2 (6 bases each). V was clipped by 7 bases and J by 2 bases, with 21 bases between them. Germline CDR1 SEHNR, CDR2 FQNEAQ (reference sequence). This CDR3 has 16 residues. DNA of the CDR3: TGTGCCAGCACCGGAGGAGGGGGAGGCGCCCCCTACGAGCAGTACTTC. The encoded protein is CASTGGGGGAPYEQYF.

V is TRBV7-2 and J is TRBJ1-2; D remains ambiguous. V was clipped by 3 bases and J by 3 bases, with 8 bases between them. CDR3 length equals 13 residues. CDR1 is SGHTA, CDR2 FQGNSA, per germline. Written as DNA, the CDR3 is TGTGCCAGCAGCTTGGGCAGTGACTATGGCTACACCTTC. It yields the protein CASSLGSDYGYTF. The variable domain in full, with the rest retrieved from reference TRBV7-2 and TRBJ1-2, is GAGVSQSPSNKVTEKGKDVELRCDPISGHTALYWYRQSLGQGLEFLIYFQGNSAPDKSGLPSDRFSAERTGGSVSTLTIQRTQQEDSAVYLCASSLGSDYGYTFGSGTRLTVV.

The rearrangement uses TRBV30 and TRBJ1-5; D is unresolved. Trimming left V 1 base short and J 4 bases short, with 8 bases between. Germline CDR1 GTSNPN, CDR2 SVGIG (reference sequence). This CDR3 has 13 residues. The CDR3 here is CAWSAMGNQPQHF. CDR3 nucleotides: TGTGCCTGGAGTGCTATGGGGAATCAGCCCCAGCATTTT.

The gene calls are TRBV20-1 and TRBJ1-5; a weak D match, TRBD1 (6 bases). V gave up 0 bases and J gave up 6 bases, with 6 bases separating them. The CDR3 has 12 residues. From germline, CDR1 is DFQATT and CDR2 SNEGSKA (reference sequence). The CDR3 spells CSAREGAQPQHF. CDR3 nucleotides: TGCAGTGCTAGAGAGGGGGCTCAGCCCCAGCATTTT.

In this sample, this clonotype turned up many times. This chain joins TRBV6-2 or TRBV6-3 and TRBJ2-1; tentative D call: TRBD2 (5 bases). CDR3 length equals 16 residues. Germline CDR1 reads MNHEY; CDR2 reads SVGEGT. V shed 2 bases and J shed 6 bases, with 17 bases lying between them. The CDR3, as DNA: TGTGCCAGCAGTTACCCGGTGAGGGTATTCTCCAATGAGCAGTTCTTC. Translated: CASSYPVRVFSNEQFF.

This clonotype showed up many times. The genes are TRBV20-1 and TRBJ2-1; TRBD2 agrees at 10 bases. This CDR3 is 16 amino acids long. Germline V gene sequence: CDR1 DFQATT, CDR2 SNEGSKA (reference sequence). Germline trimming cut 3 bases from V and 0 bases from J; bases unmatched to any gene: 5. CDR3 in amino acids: CSASELAGNSYNEQFF. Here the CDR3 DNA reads TGCAGTGCTAGCGAACTAGCGGGAAACTCCTACAATGAGCAGTTCTTC.

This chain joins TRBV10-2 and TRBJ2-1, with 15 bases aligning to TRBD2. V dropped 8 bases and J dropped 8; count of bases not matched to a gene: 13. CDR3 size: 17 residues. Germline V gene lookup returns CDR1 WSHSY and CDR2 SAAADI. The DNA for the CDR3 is TGCGCCAGCCTTGGACTAGCGGGGGGGGGCGAGGGTTATGAGCAGTTCTTC. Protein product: CASLGLAGGGEGYEQFF.

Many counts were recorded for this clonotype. DNA of the CDR3: TGTGCCACCAGTGAAAAGGGCAGGACCTATGGCTACACCTTC. This gives the protein CATSEKGRTYGYTF. The chain joins TRBV24-1 to TRBJ1-2, with no clear D. This CDR3 is built from 14 residues. V lost 4 bases and J 4 bases, leaving 12 bases between the germline ends. The germline V gene has CDR1 KGHDR and CDR2 SFDVKD.